This record covers a single T cell receptor beta chain. The source of the sample is a study of blood T cell repertoires in COVID-19. Method: immunoSEQ multiplex PCR; TCRdb's copy keeps in-frame clones and lacks some. This table holds about 190,000 clones, 78% found once. The CDR3 spans 14 residues. In germline, CDR1 is SNHLY, CDR2 FYNNEI. With V trimmed by 5 bases and J by 0 bases, 3 bases remained unmatched. The J gene is TRBJ1-2, the V gene TRBV2; the match to TRBD1 covers 7 bases. Specimen: PBMCs or T cells enriched from blood (not recorded which). This TCR came from a woman in her forties or fifties who had recovered from COVID-19. As DNA, the CDR3 is TGTGCCAGCAGTCGGGACAGTACTAACTATGGCTACACCTTC. Translation: CASSRDSTNYGYTF.